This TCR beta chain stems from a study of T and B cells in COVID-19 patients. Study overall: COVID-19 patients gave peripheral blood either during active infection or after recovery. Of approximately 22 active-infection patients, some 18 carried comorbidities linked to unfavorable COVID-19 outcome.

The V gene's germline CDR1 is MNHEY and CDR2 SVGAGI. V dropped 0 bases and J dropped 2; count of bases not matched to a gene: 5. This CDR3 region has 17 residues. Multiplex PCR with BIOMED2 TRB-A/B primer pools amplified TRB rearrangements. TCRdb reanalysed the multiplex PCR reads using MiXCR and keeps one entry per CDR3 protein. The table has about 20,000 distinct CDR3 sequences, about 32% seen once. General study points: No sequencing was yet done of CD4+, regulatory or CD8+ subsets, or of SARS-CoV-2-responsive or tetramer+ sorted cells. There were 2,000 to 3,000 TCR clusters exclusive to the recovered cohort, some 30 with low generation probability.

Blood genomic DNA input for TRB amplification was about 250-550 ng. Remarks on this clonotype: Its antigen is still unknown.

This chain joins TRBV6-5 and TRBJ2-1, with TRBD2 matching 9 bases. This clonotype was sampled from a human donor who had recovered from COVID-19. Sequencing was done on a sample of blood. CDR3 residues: CASSYSGKRGAYNEQFF. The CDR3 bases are TGTGCCAGCAGTTACTCGGGGAAGCGGGGGGCCTACAATGAGCAGTTCTTC.